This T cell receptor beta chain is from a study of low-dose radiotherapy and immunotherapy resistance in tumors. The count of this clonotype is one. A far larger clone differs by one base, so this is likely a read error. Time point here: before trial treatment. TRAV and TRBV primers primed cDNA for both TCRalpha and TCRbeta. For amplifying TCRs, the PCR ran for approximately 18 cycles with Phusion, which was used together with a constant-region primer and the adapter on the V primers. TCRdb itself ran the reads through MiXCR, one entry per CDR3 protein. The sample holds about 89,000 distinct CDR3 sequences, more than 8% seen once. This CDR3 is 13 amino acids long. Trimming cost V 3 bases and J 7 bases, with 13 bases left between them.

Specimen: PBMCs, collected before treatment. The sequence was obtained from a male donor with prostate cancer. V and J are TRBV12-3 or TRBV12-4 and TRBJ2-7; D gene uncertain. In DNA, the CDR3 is TGTGCCAGCAGTTTTAGGAGCTACAATGAGCAGTACTTC. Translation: CASSFRSYNEQYF.